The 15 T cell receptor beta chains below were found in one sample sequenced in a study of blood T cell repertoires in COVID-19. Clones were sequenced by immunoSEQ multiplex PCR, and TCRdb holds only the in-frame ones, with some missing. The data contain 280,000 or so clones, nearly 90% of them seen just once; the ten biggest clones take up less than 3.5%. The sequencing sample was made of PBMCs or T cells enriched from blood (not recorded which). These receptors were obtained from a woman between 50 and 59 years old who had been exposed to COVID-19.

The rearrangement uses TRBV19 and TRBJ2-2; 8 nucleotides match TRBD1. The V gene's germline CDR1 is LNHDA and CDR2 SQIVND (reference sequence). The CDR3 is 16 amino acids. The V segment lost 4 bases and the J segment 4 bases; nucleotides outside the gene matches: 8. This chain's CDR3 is CASSTRQGFSTGELFF. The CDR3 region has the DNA TGTGCCAGTAGTACCCGACAGGGGTTTAGCACCGGGGAGCTGTTTTTT.

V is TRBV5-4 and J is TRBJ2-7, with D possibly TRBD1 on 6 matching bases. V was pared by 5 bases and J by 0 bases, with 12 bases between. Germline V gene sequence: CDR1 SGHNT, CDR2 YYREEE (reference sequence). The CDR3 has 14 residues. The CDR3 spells CASSFDRSSYEQYF. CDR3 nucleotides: TGTGCCAGCAGTTTCGACAGGAGCTCCTACGAGCAGTACTTC.

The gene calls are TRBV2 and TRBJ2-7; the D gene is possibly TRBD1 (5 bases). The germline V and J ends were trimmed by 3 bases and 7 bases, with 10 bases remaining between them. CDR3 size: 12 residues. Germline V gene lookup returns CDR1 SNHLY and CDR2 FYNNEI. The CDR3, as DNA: TGTGCCAGCAGTGAGGAAGGGGATGAGCAGTACTTC. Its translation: CASSEEGDEQYF.

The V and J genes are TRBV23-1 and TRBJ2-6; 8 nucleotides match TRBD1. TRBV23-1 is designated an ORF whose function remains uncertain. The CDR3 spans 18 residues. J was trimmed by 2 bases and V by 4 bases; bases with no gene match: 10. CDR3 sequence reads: CASSLSHRGAPGANVLTF. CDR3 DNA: TGCGCCAGCAGTCTGTCTCACAGGGGGGCCCCTGGGGCCAACGTCCTGACTTTC.

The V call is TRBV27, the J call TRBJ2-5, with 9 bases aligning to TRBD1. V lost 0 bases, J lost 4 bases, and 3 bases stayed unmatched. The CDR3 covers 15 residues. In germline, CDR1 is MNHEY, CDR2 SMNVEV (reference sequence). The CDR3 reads CASSLSSTGGETQYF. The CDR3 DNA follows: TGTGCCAGCAGTTTATCCTCGACAGGGGGAGAGACCCAGTACTTC.

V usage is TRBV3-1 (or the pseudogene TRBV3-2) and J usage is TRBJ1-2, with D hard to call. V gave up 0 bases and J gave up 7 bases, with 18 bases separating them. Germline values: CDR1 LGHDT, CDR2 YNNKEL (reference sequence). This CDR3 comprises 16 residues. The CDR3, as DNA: TGTGCCAGCAGCCAAGATCGGCAAGAGCGGGGATTTGGCTACACCTTC. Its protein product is CASSQDRQERGFGYTF.

Here the CDR3 DNA reads TGCAGTGCTAGTCCCCGGGAGGACAGGGGGCTCGGCTACACCTTC. It specifies CSASPREDRGLGYTF. The V gene is TRBV20-1, the J gene TRBJ1-2, with 11 bases matching TRBD1. Germline CDR1 reads DFQATT; CDR2 reads SNEGSKA (reference sequence). The CDR3 contains 15 residues. V gave up 3 bases and J gave up 8 bases; unmatched junction bases: 11.

CDR3 DNA sequence: TGTGCCAGCAGCCGGGACAGGGTTTACAATGAGCAGTTCTTC. Protein: CASSRDRVYNEQFF. This chain connects TRBV3-1 (or the pseudogene TRBV3-2) to TRBJ2-1; 9 positions match TRBD1. Looked up from germline, CDR1 is LGHDT and CDR2 is YNNKEL (reference sequence). The CDR3 contains 14 residues. After removal of 4 bases from V and 4 bases from J, the junction contained 2 bases not matched to a gene.

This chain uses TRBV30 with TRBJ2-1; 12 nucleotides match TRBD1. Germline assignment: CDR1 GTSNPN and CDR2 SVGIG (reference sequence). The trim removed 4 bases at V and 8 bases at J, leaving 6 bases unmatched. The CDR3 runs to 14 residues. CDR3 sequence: CAWNPGTGGYEQFF. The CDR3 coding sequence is TGTGCCTGGAACCCCGGGACAGGGGGCTATGAGCAGTTCTTC.

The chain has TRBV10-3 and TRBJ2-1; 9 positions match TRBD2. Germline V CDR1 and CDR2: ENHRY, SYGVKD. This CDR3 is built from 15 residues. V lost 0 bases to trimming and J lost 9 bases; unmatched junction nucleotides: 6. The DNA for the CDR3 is TGTGCCATCAGTGAGTCGGCTAGCGGGGCTAGTGAGCAGTTCTTC. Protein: CAISESASGASEQFF.

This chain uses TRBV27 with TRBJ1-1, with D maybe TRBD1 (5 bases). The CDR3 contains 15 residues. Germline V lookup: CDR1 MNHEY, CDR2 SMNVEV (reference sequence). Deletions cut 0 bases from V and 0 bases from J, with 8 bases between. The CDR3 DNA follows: TGTGCCAGCAGTTTATCGTTACAGGTGAACACTGAAGCTTTCTTT. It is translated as CASSLSLQVNTEAFF.

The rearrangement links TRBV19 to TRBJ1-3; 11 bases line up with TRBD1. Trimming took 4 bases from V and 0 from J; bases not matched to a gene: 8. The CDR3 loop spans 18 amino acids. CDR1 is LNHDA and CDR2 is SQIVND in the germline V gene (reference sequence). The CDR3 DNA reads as TGTGCCAGTAGTACGACCCGGACAGGGGGCAGCTCTGGAAACACCATATATTTT. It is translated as CASSTTRTGGSSGNTIYF.

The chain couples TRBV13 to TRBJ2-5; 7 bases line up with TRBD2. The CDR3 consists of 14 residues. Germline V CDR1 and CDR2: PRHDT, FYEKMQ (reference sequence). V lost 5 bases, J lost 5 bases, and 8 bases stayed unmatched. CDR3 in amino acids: CASSPGGGLETQYF. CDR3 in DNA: TGTGCCAGCAGCCCAGGCGGGGGTTTGGAGACCCAGTACTTC.

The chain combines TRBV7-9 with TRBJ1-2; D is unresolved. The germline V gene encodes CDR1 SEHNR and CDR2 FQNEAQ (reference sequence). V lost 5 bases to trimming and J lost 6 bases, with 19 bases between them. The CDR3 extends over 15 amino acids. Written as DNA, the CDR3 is TGTGCCAGCAGCCCTAGCGCCGTGAGGGCTCATGGCTACACCTTC. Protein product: CASSPSAVRAHGYTF.

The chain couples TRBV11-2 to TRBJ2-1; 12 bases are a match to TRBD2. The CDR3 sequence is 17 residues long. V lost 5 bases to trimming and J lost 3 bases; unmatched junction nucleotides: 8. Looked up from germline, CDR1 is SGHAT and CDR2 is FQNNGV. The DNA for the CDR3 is TGTGCCAGCAGCCGACTCCTGACTAGCGGGGGCTACAATGAGCAGTTCTTC. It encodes CASSRLLTSGGYNEQFF.